This T cell receptor (beta chain) was profiled in a study of spatial heterogeneity in lung cancer. Study as a whole: Sequencing consistently turned up more beta-chain sequences than alpha-chain sequences.

Germline V gene sequence: CDR1 LGHNA, CDR2 YNFKEQ. CDR3 length: 16 amino acids. Losses at the gene ends were 0 bases for V and 4 bases for J; bases not matched to a gene: 5. A distinct unique molecular identifier was carried by each TCR cDNA molecule. Each CDR3 protein is one row after TCRdb ran MiXCR on the 5' RACE reads. The table has more than 80,000 distinct CDR3 sequences, approximately 12% seen once. For this clonotype: The target antigen is unknown.

Described time point: sample taken at primary tumor resection. Sequencing was performed on whole RNA extracted from tumor and nontumor lung tissue, or from frozen PBMC, and the material was left unsorted. Whole-study results and caveats: In blood, ubiquitous expanded tumor TCRs appeared more at resection than follow-up.

Sequenced here: PBMCs, sampled at surgery. The receptor's source is a male donor with early-stage non-small cell lung cancer. This chain connects TRBV4-2 to TRBJ2-1; 8 bases line up with TRBD2. Here the CDR3 DNA reads TGTGCCAGCAGCCAAGATCTAGCGGGCTTTTACAATGAGCAGTTCTTC. This sequence encodes CASSQDLAGFYNEQFF.